The rows below give T cell receptor beta chains drawn from one sample of a study of blood T cell repertoires in COVID-19. The protocol was immunoSEQ multiplex PCR, while the TCRdb copy is restricted to in-frame clones and leaves out a portion. The data show approximately 47,000 clones, about 92% seen once. The sequenced sample consisted of peripheral blood. The receptors shown here come from a man between 65 and 80 years old with active COVID-19. CDR3s include the opening cysteine and the closing phenylalanine or tryptophan. A D gene is named only where the DNA matches it firmly. Size values are once, few and many counts, or a class for expanded clones, and some rows have none.

d_call	clone_size	v_call	j_call	cdr3_nt	cdr3_aa
TRBD1	NA	TRBV6-5	TRBJ1-2	TGTGCCAGCAGGGCGGACAGGGGCTATGGCTACACCTTC	CASRADRGYGYTF
NA	NA	TRBV5-1	TRBJ2-5	TGCGCCAGCAGCTTGCACAGGGCAAGGGAGACCCAGTACTTC	CASSLHRARETQYF
TRBD2	NA	TRBV9	TRBJ2-3	TGTGCCAGCAGCGTAGGGGGGCTAGCGGGGAGCACAGATACGCAGTATTTT	CASSVGGLAGSTDTQYF
NA	few	TRBV28	TRBJ1-1	TGTGCCAGCAGTCTCACACGATACAGGACCGCGAACACTGAAGCTTTCTTT	CASSLTRYRTANTEAFF
NA	once	TRBV3-1/TRBV3-2	TRBJ2-3	TGTGCCAGCAGCCCGAGCGGCACTAGCACAGATACGCAGTATTTT	CASSPSGTSTDTQYF
TRBD1	NA	TRBV2	TRBJ1-3	TGTGCCAGCAGCCGGGACAGATCTGGAAACACCATATATTTT	CASSRDRSGNTIYF
NA	NA	TRBV28	TRBJ2-3	TGTGCCAGCAGTTCAAGACACAATACGCAGTATTTT	CASSSRHNTQYF
TRBD2	NA	TRBV4-3	TRBJ2-2	TGCGCCAGCAGCCAAGAGGACCAAGGGACTAGCGCCCGAGCAGGCGGGGAGCTGTTTTTT	CASSQEDQGTSARAGGELFF
TRBD2	NA	TRBV5-1	TRBJ2-7	TGCGCCAGCAGTTGGGAGGGACTAGCGGGATTCGAGCAGTACTTC	CASSWEGLAGFEQYF
TRBD1	NA	TRBV11-2	TRBJ2-7	TGTGCCAGCAGCTTCAACCGGGACAGGGTCGAGTACTTC	CASSFNRDRVEYF
NA	NA	TRBV29-1	TRBJ2-7	TGCAGCGTTGGATTTATGGACAGCCCCCCGGGCGAGCAGTACTTC	CSVGFMDSPPGEQYF
TRBD1	NA	TRBV18	TRBJ2-3	TGTGCCAGCTCACCCCGGACAGGGTCAGCAGTTACGCAGTATTTT	CASSPRTGSAVTQYF
NA	NA	TRBV6-6	TRBJ1-1	TGTGCCAGCAGTTACCTTAGGGGTACTGAAGCTTTCTTT	CASSYLRGTEAFF
NA	few	TRBV28	TRBJ2-7	TGTGCCAGCAGTTTAATTGTCCCAACCAGAGAGCAGTACTTC	CASSLIVPTREQYF
NA	once	TRBV6-2/TRBV6-3	TRBJ1-5	TGTGCCAGCAGTTACAGGGGCACCAATCAGCCCCAGCATTTT	CASSYRGTNQPQHF
TRBD2	NA	TRBV3-1/TRBV3-2	TRBJ2-7	TGTGCCAGCAGCCAAGGCCGACTAGCGGGATCCTACGAGCAGTACTTC	CASSQGRLAGSYEQYF
TRBD1	NA	TRBV5-5	TRBJ1-4	TGTGCCAGCAGCTTGGAGGACAGGGGGGATGAAAAACTGTTTTTT	CASSLEDRGDEKLFF
TRBD2	once	TRBV7-6	TRBJ2-2	TGTGCCAGCAGCCCGCGCGGGGGGCTCACCGGGGAGCTGTTTTTT	CASSPRGGLTGELFF
NA	NA	TRBV20-1	TRBJ2-7	TGCAGTGCTAGTGGTCCCCAACTTTCCTACGAGCAGTACTTC	CSASGPQLSYEQYF
TRBD1	NA	TRBV4-3	TRBJ1-1	TGCGCCAGCAGTTCCGTCCGACAGGGTACAACTGAAGCTTTCTTT	CASSSVRQGTTEAFF
NA	NA	TRBV6-5	TRBJ2-7	TGTGCCAGCAGTTACTCCCCTTTGGAGCTCTACGAGCAGTACTTC	CASSYSPLELYEQYF
NA	NA	TRBV6-2/TRBV6-3	TRBJ1-2	TGTGCCAGCAGTGATCTAACAGGGACTGGCTACACCTTC	CASSDLTGTGYTF
NA	once	TRBV7-2	TRBJ1-2	TGTGCCAGCAGCTTAGTGGGTAGGGGGGGCCATGGCTACACCTTC	CASSLVGRGGHGYTF
TRBD2	few	TRBV24-1	TRBJ2-5	TGTGCCACCAGTGACGGGGAGGGACCGGGGGTCGTTGAGACCCAGTACTTC	CATSDGEGPGVVETQYF
NA	NA	TRBV9	TRBJ2-1	TGTGCCAGCAGCTTCGGGGGGCCGTCCTACAATGAGCAGTTCTTC	CASSFGGPSYNEQFF